This T cell receptor beta chain is drawn from a study of OX40 agonist ivuxolimab in advanced cancers. With respect to the entire study: Ivuxolimab, which targeted the costimulatory receptor OX40 (CD134), was an agonistic, fully human IgG2 monoclonal antibody. Patients were allowed to have had prior anti-PD-1, anti-PD-L1 or anti-CTLA-4 therapy, and approximately 41% of the dose-escalation patients had previously received checkpoint inhibitors. The purpose of peripheral TCRbeta sequencing was to test whether ivuxolimab changed TCR sequence diversity and led to clonal T-cell expansion. Partial responses were achieved by three dose-escalation patients, of whom one had hepatocellular carcinoma and two had cutaneous melanoma. In the dose-escalation cohort, more than 80% of patients were male, and the mean age was around 60 years with a range of roughly 20 to 79. The paper describes the monotherapy dose-escalation part (N = 52 patients) of the phase I trial of ivuxolimab. Of the roughly 54 dose-escalation patients, hepatocellular carcinoma was present in about 20, melanoma in around 15, renal cell carcinoma in 9 and head and neck cancer in 9. Intravenous ivuxolimab was administered to patients every 2 weeks at six dose levels: 0.01, 0.1, 0.3, 1.5, 3 and 10 mg/kg. The research as a whole found: Clonal expansion of both CD4+ and CD8+ blood T cells was observed from baseline to week 6 at doses 0.1 to 3.0 mg/kg. Low levels of normalized T-cell clonal expansion were also seen in some patients who did not respond. After ivuxolimab, expanded clones were on average more numerous among CD8+ T cells than among CD4+ T cells. In partial responders in the 0.1-3.0 mg/kg groups, normalized peripheral clonal expansion was found to be among the lowest, especially among CD8+ T cells. Antigen specificity was not determined for the clonally expanded peripheral T cells.

Genomic DNA was isolated from the sorted cells so that the TCRbeta CDR3 region could be sequenced. TCRbeta CDR3 regions were sequenced using the immunoSEQ Assay. Entries here come from immuneACCESS through TCRdb and include only in-frame sequences with V and J called. Some clones fail to appear in such tables; in the studies checked, an unresolved V gene covers under half of the shortfall, and the cause of the remainder is unknown. Counted in this sample were under 100,000 clones; less than 95% of them appeared once. 11% of the sample goes to the ten largest clones. The germline V gene (reference sequence) yields LNHDA for CDR1 and SQIVND for CDR2. The CDR3 sequence holds 19 residues, the cysteine and phenylalanine included. Only CDR3 DNA remains: 57 bases, in frame from the first base. Here V drops 3 bases and J drops 3 bases, and the junction holds 13 bases not matched to any gene. On this clone: There is no known antigen for this receptor. It has no much larger one-base neighbor in the sample; base qualities were not kept.

Patients with autoimmune disease history or receiving systemic immunosuppression were excluded from the trial. Peripheral blood for TCR sequencing was collected from all dose cohorts at baseline, on cycle 4 day 1, and on cycle 7 day 1. The samples were taken from a phase I, first-in-human, multicenter, open-label dose-escalation trial of ivuxolimab. Adults with locally advanced or metastatic head and neck squamous cell, hepatocellular, melanoma or renal cell carcinoma were enrolled in the trial. Before TCR sequencing, CD4+ T cells and CD8+ T cells were sorted from peripheral blood as separate populations.

Source: CD4+ or CD8+ T cells sorted from blood, taken in a trial of the OX40 agonist ivuxolimab. This receptor chain uses TRBV19 and TRBJ2-3; 12 central bases correspond to TRBD2. The sequence came from an adult with an advanced solid tumor such as melanoma, head and neck, liver or kidney cancer. The CDR3 corresponds to CASSILLRLAGGQTDTQYF. DNA sequence: TGTGCCAGTAGTATTTTACTTCGGCTAGCGGGGGGGCAGACAGATACGCAGTATTTT.